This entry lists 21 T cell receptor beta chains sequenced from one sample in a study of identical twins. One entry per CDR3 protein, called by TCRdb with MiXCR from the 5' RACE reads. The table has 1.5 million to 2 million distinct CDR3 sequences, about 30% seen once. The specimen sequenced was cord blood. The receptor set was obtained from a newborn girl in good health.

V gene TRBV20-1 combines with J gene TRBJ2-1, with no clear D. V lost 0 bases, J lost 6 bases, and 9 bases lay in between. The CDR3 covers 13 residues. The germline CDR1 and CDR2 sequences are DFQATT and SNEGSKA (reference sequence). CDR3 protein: CSARDRIANEQFF. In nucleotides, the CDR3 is TGCAGTGCTAGAGATCGTATAGCCAATGAGCAGTTCTTC.

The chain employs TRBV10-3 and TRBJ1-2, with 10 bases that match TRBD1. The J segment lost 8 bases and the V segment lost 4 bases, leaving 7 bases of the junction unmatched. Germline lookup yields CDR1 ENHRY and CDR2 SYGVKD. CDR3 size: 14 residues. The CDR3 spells CAISASGDRGGYTF. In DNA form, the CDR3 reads TGTGCCATCAGTGCCAGTGGGGACAGGGGAGGCTACACCTTC.

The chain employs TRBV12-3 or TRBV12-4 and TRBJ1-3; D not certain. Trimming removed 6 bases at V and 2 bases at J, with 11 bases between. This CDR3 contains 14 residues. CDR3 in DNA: TGTGCCAGCAGCTTAAGAGGGACTGGAAACACCATATATTTT. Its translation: CASSLRGTGNTIYF.

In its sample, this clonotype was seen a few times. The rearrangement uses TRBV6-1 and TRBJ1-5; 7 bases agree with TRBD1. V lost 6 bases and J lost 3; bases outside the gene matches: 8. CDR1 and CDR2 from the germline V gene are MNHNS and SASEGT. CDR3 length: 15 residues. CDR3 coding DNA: TGTGCCAGCAGGGCCGGGACAGAATACAATCAGCCCCAGCATTTT. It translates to CASRAGTEYNQPQHF.

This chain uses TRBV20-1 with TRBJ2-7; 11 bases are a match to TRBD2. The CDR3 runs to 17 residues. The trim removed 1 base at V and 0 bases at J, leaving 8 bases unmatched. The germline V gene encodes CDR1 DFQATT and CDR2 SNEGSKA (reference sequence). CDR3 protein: CSARGVAGGYGSYEQYF. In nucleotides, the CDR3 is TGCAGTGCTAGAGGAGTAGCGGGGGGGTACGGCTCCTACGAGCAGTACTTC.

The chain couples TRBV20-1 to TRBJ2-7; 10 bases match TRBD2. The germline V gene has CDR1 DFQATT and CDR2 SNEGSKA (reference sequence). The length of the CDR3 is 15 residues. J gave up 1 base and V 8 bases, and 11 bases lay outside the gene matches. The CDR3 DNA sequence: TGCAGTTCATACCCCGGGACTAGCGATTCCTACGAGCAGTACTTC. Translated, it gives CSSYPGTSDSYEQYF.

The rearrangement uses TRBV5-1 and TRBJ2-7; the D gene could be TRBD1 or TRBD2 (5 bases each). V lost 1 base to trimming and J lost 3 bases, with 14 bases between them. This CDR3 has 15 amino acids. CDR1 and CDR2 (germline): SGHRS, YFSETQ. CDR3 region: CASSLSGTDLYEQYF. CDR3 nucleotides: TGCGCCAGCAGCTTGTCCGGGACGGACCTCTACGAGCAGTACTTC.

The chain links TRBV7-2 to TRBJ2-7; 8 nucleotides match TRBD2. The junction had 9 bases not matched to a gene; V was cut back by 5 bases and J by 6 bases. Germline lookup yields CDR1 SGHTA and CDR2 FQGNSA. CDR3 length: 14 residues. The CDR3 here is CASSAGTRGGEQYF. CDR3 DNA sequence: TGTGCCAGCAGCGCCGGGACTAGAGGGGGCGAGCAGTACTTC. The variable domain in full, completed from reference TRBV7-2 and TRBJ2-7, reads GAGVSQSPSNKVTEKGKDVELRCDPISGHTALYWYRQSLGQGLEFLIYFQGNSAPDKSGLPSDRFSAERTGGSVSTLTIQRTQQEDSAVYLCASSAGTRGGEQYFGPGTRLTVT.

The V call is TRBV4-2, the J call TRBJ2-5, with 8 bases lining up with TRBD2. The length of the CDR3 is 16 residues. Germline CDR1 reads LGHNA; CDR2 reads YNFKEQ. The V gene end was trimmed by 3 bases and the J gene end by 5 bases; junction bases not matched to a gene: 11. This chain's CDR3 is CASSQANSGARETQYF. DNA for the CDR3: TGTGCCAGCAGCCAGGCTAATAGCGGGGCTAGGGAGACCCAGTACTTC.

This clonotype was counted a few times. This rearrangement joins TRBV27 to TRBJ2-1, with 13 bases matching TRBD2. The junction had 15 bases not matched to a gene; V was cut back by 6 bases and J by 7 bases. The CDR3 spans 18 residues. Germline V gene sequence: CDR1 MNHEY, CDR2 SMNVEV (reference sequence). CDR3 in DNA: TGTGCCAGCAGACCCAGACTAGCGGGAGGCCCGAAAGGTAATGAGCAGTTCTTC. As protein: CASRPRLAGGPKGNEQFF.

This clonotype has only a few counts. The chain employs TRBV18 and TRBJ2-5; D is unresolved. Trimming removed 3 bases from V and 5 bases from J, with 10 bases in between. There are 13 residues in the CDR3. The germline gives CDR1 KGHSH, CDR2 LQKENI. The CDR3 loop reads CASSPNYRETQYF. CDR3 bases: TGTGCCAGCTCACCGAACTATCGGGAGACCCAGTACTTC.

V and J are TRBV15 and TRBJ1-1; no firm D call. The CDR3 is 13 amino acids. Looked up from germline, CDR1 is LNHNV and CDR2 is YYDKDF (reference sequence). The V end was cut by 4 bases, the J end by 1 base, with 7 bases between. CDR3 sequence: CATSIKGNTEAFF. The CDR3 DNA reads TGTGCCACCAGCATTAAGGGGAACACTGAAGCTTTCTTT.

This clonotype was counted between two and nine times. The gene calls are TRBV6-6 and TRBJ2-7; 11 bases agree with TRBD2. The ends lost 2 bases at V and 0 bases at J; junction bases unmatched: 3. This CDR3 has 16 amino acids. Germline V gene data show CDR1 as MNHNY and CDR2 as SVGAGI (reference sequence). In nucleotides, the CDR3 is TGTGCCAGCAGTTACGGCCTAGCGGGGGGCTCCTACGAGCAGTACTTC. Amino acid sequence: CASSYGLAGGSYEQYF.

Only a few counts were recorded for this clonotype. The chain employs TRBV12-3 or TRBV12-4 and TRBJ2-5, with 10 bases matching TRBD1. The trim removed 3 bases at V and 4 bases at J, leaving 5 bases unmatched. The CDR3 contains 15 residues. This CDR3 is CASSLAGQGIETQYF. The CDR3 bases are TGTGCCAGCAGTTTGGCGGGACAGGGGATAGAGACCCAGTACTTC.

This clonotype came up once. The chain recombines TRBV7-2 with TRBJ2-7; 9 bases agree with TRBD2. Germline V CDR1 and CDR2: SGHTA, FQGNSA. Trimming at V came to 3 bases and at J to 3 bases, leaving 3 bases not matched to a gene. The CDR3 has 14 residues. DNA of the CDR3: TGTGCCAGCAGCTTTAGCGGGGGCTACTACGAGCAGTACTTC. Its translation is CASSFSGGYYEQYF.

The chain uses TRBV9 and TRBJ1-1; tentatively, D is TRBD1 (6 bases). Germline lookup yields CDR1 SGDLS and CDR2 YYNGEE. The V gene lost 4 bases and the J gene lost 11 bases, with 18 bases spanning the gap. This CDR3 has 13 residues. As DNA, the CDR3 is TGTGCCAGCAGCTCTCAGATGGGGGGCAGCGCTTTCTTT. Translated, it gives CASSSQMGGSAFF.

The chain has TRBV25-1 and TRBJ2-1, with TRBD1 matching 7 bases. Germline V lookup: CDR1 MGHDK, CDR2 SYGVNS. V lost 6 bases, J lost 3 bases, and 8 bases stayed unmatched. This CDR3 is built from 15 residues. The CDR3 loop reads CASRLRTGGYNEQFF. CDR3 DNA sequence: TGTGCCAGCAGACTCCGGACAGGTGGCTACAATGAGCAGTTCTTC.

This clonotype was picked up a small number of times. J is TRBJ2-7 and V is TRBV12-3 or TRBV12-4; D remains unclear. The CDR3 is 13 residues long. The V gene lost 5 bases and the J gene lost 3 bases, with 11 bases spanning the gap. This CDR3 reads CASSAPDIYEQYF. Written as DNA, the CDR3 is TGTGCCAGCAGTGCCCCCGACATCTACGAGCAGTACTTC.

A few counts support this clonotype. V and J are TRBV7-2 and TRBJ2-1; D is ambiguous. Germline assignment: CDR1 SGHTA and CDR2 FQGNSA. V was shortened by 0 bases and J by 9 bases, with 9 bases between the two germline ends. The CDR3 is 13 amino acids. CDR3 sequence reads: CASSLALVGEQFF. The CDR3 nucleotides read TGTGCCAGCAGCTTAGCCTTGGTGGGTGAGCAGTTCTTC.

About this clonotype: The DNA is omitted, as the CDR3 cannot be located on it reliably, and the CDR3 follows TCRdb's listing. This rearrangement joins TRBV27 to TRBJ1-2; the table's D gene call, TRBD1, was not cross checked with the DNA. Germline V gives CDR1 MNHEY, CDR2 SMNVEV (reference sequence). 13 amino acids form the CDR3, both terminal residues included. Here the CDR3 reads CASSSSVGDGYTF.

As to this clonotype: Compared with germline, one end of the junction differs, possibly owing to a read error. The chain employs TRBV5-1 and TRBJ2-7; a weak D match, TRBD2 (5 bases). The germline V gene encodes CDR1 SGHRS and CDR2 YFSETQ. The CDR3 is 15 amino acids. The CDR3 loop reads CASSFWGDVSDEQYF. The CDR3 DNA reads TGCGCCAGCAGCTTTTGGGGAGATGTCTCCGACGAGCAGTACTTC. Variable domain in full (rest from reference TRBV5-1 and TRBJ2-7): KAGVTQTPRYLIKTRGQQVTLSCSPISGHRSVSWYQQTPGQGLQFLFEYFSETQRNKGNFPGRFSGRQFSNSRSEMNVSTLELGDSALYLCASSFWGDVSDEQYFGPGTRLTVT.